This T cell receptor beta chain was identified in a study of CD8 T cells in ankylosing spondylitis. In TCRdb, the 5' RACE reads were re-called with MiXCR into one record per CDR3 protein. The profile shows 150,000 to 200,000 distinct CDR3 sequences, around 20% of them singletons. The V end was cut by 4 bases, the J end by 1 base, with 13 bases between. Germline loops: CDR1 MDHEN, CDR2 SYDVKM. The CDR3 spans 15 residues. The sample consisted of blood, either unsorted or a sorted T cell fraction (not recorded which). This sequence originates from a male donor with ankylosing spondylitis or in good health (not recorded which). V is TRBV28 and J is TRBJ1-1; D might be TRBD1 (5 bases). The CDR3 protein is CASSSGGFENTEAFF. In DNA, the CDR3 is TGTGCCAGCAGTTCCGGGGGGTTCGAGAACACTGAAGCTTTCTTT.